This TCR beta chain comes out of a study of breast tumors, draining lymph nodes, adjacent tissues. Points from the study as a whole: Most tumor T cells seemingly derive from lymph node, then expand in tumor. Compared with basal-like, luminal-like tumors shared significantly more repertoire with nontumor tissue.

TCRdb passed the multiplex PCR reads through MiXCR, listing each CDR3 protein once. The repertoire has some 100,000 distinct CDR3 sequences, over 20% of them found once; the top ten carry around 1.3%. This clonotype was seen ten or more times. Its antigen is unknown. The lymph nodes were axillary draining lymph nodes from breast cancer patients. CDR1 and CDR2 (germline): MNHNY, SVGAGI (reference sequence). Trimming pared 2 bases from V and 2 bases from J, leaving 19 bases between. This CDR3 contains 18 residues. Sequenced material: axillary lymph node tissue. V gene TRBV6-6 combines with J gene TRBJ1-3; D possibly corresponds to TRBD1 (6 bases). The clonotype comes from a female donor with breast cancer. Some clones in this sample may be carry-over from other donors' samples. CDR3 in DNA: TGTGCCAGCAGTTACGTCTCCGCACTTAACAGGGCTGGAAACACCATATATTTT. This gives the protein CASSYVSALNRAGNTIYF.